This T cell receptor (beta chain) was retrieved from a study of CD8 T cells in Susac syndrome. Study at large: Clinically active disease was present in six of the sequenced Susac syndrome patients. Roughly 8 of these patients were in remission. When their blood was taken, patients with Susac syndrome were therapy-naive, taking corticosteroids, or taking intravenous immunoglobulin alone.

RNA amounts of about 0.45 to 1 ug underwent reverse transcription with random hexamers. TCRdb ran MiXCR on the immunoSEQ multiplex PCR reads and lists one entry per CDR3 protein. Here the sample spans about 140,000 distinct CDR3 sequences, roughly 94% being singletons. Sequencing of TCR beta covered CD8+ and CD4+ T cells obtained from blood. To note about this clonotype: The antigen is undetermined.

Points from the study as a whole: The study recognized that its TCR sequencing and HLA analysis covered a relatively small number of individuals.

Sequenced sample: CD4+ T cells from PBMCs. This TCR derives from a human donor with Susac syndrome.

CDR3 bases: TGTGCCTGGAGTCGAGGTCTTAGCAATCAGCCCCAGCATTTT. Its translation: CAWSRGLSNQPQHF. This chain links TRBV30 with TRBJ1-5; D uncertain. Deletions cut 2 bases from V and 0 bases from J, with 8 bases between. The length of the CDR3 is 14 residues. The germline V gene has CDR1 GTSNPN and CDR2 SVGIG (reference sequence).